This TCR beta chain is from a study of CD8 T cells in Susac syndrome. The RNA input was roughly 0.45 to 1 ug, and it was reverse transcribed with random hexamers. The authors amplified TCR beta CDR3 across 54 Vbeta and 13 Jbeta using immunoSEQ multiplex PCR. TCRdb re-analysed the immunoSEQ multiplex PCR reads in MiXCR, keeping a single row per CDR3 protein. The data show over 350,000 distinct CDR3 sequences, 75% to 90% seen once. From germline, CDR1 is GTSNPN and CDR2 SVGIG (reference sequence). The V end was cut by 4 bases, the J end by 3 bases, with 12 bases between. CDR3 size: 13 residues. Sequenced: CD8+ T cells from PBMCs. The clonotype was recovered from a human donor with multiple sclerosis. This chain joins TRBV30 and TRBJ1-1; unclear D gene. The CDR3 is CAWKLEGYTEAFF. DNA for the CDR3: TGTGCCTGGAAGCTTGAGGGTTACACTGAAGCTTTCTTT.